This T cell receptor beta chain was captured in a study of cytomegalovirus exposure and HLA in healthy donors. General study findings and limits: In a later analysis, parvovirus B19, influenza, CMV and Epstein-Barr virus appeared linked to several top co-occurrence clusters. The authors later linked a missense DCLRE1C variant to TCR beta V- and J-gene trimming. In the analysis, some V segments, TRBV6-2 and TRBV6-3 included, were excluded as indistinguishable.

The CDR3 totals 12 residues. Germline V gene sequence: CDR1 SGDLS, CDR2 YYNGEE. Trimming removed 3 bases from V and 12 bases from J; junction bases left unmatched: 5. With 60 Vbeta and 13 Jbeta primers, the PCR was carried out. Methods used by the authors: A later analysis counted approximately 80 million unique TCR beta chains, 10 million to 12 million shared. Some clones are missing from TCRdb's copy, which holds only in-frame ones; the method was immunoSEQ multiplex PCR. That table supplies the V and J calls and clone size; D and trimming were determined from the DNA. Of approximately 110,000 clones detected, around 77% appear once; the ten largest clones hold 5.4%. Note on this clone: Its specificity is unknown.

The sample comprised PBMCs. The chain joins TRBV9 to TRBJ1-3, with TRBD1 identical over 8 bases. The sequence derives from a woman in her 30s in good health and CMV-seropositive. CDR3 DNA: TGTGCCAGCAGCGCGACAGGGGCAAGCATATATTTT. Translating gives CASSATGASIYF.